One and the same sample provided the 21 T cell receptor beta chains below, sequenced in a study of cytomegalovirus exposure and HLA in healthy donors. Only in-frame clones appear in the TCRdb table, and some are missing; sequencing was by immunoSEQ multiplex PCR. The sample lists some 150,000 clones; about 88% were seen once. The sequenced sample was PBMCs. These receptors were collected from a man aged 18 to 29 in good health and CMV-seropositive.

The chain links TRBV7-2 to TRBJ2-7; TRBD1 matches at 8 bases. Looked up from germline, CDR1 is SGHTA and CDR2 is FQGNSA. Losses at the gene ends were 3 bases for V and 2 bases for J; bases not matched to a gene: 3. This CDR3 spans 14 amino acids. Here the CDR3 reads CASSFDRGTYEQYF. Here the CDR3 DNA reads TGTGCCAGCAGCTTCGACAGGGGAACCTACGAGCAGTACTTC.

This chain links TRBV30 with TRBJ2-3; 10 bases line up with TRBD2. The CDR3 runs to 15 residues. V was pared by 5 bases and J by 2 bases, with 7 bases of the junction left unmatched. CDR1 and CDR2 (germline): GTSNPN, SVGIG (reference sequence). The DNA for the CDR3 is TGTGCCTGGGACATGACTAGCGGGCCCACAGATACGCAGTATTTT. Protein product: CAWDMTSGPTDTQYF.

V gene TRBV6-1 combines with J gene TRBJ2-2, with TRBD2 matching over 10 bases. V lost 11 bases and J lost 4; bases outside the gene matches: 10. The CDR3 is 15 amino acids. CDR1 MNHNS and CDR2 SASEGT come from the germline V gene. The CDR3 DNA reads TGTGCCGTAAGAAGCGGGGGGGCCGCCACCGGGGAGCTGTTTTTT. This encodes CAVRSGGAATGELFF.

This clone occurred once. The chain carries TRBV11-2 and TRBJ1-2, with D uncertain. Between the trimmed V and J ends, which lost 0 bases and 3 bases, there was a span of 17 bases. CDR1 and CDR2 from the germline V gene are SGHAT and FQNNGV. This CDR3 contains 17 residues. CDR3 coding DNA: TGTGCCAGCAGCTTAGATGCCGCCGCGGGGAAGGACTATGGCTACACCTTC. Amino acids: CASSLDAAAGKDYGYTF.

This chain links TRBV7-9 with TRBJ1-2; D is undetermined. The CDR3 is made up of 14 amino acids. Trimming took off 7 bases at V and 4 bases at J, with 16 bases between the two ends. Germline values: CDR1 SEHNR, CDR2 FQNEAQ (reference sequence). CDR3 nucleotide sequence: TGTGCCAGCACCTCGACACTTTCTCCCTATGGCTACACCTTC. This sequence encodes CASTSTLSPYGYTF.

This clone is a singleton in its sample. The chain links TRBV14 to TRBJ2-1, with 10 positions matching TRBD2. V gave up 4 bases and J gave up 4 bases; unmatched junction bases: 4. The germline V gene has CDR1 SGHDN and CDR2 FVKESK. There are 15 residues in the CDR3. In DNA form, the CDR3 reads TGTGCCAGCAGCCGGACTAGCGGAAATTACAATGAGCAGTTCTTC. Amino acids: CASSRTSGNYNEQFF.

This chain links TRBV7-9 with TRBJ1-4, with no clear D. Germline V gene data show CDR1 as SEHNR and CDR2 as FQNEAQ (reference sequence). V lost 5 bases to trimming and J lost 0 bases, with 13 bases between them. This CDR3 spans 16 amino acids. CDR3 protein: CASSTPLRATNEKLFF. DNA of the CDR3: TGTGCCAGCAGCACTCCGCTGAGGGCAACTAATGAAAAACTGTTTTTT.

This clone is a singleton in its sample. This rearrangement joins TRBV7-9 to TRBJ2-3; TRBD2 matches 12 bases. The CDR3 has 15 amino acids. Germline CDR1 is SEHNR and CDR2 is FQNEAQ (reference sequence). V was clipped by 8 bases and J by 2 bases; unmatched bases: 5. The CDR3: CASGRTSGNTDTQYF. For the CDR3, the DNA is TGTGCCAGCGGAAGGACTAGCGGGAACACAGATACGCAGTATTTT.

This chain links TRBV6-5 with TRBJ1-2; weak D call: TRBD1 (5 bases). Germline-derived CDR1 and CDR2 are MNHEY and SVGAGI. The CDR3 is made up of 15 amino acids. With 6 bases removed from V and 0 bases from J, the gap between germline ends came to 14 bases. In nucleotides, the CDR3 is TGTGCCAGCAGCAACTCGGGGGGGTCTAACTATGGCTACACCTTC. Its protein is CASSNSGGSNYGYTF.

Only one count was recorded for this clone. CDR3 region: CASSVATGNNEKLFF. The CDR3 nucleotides read TGTGCCAGCAGCGTAGCTACGGGGAATAATGAAAAACTGTTTTTT. The genes are TRBV9 and TRBJ1-4; D is undetermined. Germline CDR1 and CDR2: SGDLS and YYNGEE. Trimming shortened V by 0 bases and J by 4 bases, and 10 bases separated the two germline ends. The CDR3 is 15 amino acids.

The chain couples TRBV14 to TRBJ1-3; D possibly corresponds to TRBD1 (5 bases). The CDR3 has 17 amino acids. Germline CDR1 is SGHDN and CDR2 is FVKESK. V lost 2 bases and J lost 4, with 18 bases in between. CDR3 bases: TGTGCCAGCAGCCAAATCACTCTCAGGGATACGGGAAACACCATATATTTT. It specifies CASSQITLRDTGNTIYF.

This clone showed up just once. The J gene is TRBJ2-7, the V gene TRBV4-3; D perhaps matches TRBD2 (5 bases). The germline V gene has CDR1 LGHNA and CDR2 YSLEER. V was cut by 0 bases and J by 4 bases, with 19 bases left in between. There are 17 residues in the CDR3. The CDR3 bases are TGCGCCAGCAGCCAAGAGAGAGCTAGCTCTGTTTTTTACGAGCAGTACTTC. This gives the protein CASSQERASSVFYEQYF.

The rearrangement joins TRBV6-6 to TRBJ1-5; D call uncertain. In germline, CDR1 is MNHNY, CDR2 SVGAGI (reference sequence). This CDR3 is built from 15 residues. With 2 bases removed from V and 5 bases from J, the gap between germline ends came to 13 bases. The CDR3 sequence is CASSYGLESDQPQHF. The CDR3 DNA follows: TGTGCCAGCAGTTACGGTCTAGAGAGCGATCAGCCCCAGCATTTT.

V and J are TRBV6-5 and TRBJ1-1; 7 nucleotides match TRBD1. V trimming: 8 bases; J trimming: 3 bases; junction bases outside the gene matches: 9. The V gene's germline CDR1 is MNHEY and CDR2 SVGAGI. This CDR3 has 14 amino acids. In nucleotides, the CDR3 is TGTGCCAGCGGGAACAGGGGACCCTACACTGAAGCTTTCTTT. This encodes CASGNRGPYTEAFF.

This clone appeared once. The rearrangement links TRBV4-1 to TRBJ2-7; the match to TRBD1 covers 8 bases. V lost 1 base, J lost 6 bases, and 8 bases stayed unmatched. The CDR3 loop spans 15 amino acids. Germline CDR1 is MGHRA and CDR2 is YSYEKL. This chain's CDR3 is CASSQAGTGTGEQYF. For the CDR3, the DNA is TGCGCCAGCAGCCAAGCCGGGACAGGAACCGGCGAGCAGTACTTC.

V gene TRBV30 combines with J gene TRBJ2-6; TRBD1 is a possible D gene (5 bases). The germline V gene has CDR1 GTSNPN and CDR2 SVGIG (reference sequence). V gave up 3 bases and J gave up 0 bases, with 15 bases separating them. This CDR3 contains 17 residues. Here the CDR3 reads CAWSPWGRSSGANVLTF. CDR3 DNA sequence: TGTGCCTGGAGCCCCTGGGGCAGGAGCTCTGGGGCCAACGTCCTGACTTTC. Combining the CDR3 with reference TRBV30 and TRBJ2-6 gives the whole variable domain SQTIHQWPATLVQPVGSPLSLECTVEGTSNPNLYWYRQAAGRGLQLLFYSVGIGQISSEVPQNLSASRPQDRQFILSSKKLLLSDSGFYLCAWSPWGRSSGANVLTFGAGSRLTVL.

This rearrangement joins TRBV19 to TRBJ2-5; 9 bases line up with TRBD1. CDR3 length equals 13 residues. V was pared by 6 bases and J by 5 bases, with 4 bases of the junction left unmatched. Germline V CDR1 and CDR2: LNHDA, SQIVND (reference sequence). The CDR3 protein is CASRQGARETQYF. CDR3 nucleotides: TGTGCCAGTAGACAGGGGGCTAGGGAGACCCAGTACTTC.

This chain joins TRBV21-1 and TRBJ2-7; TRBD1 is taken as the D call from the table, unchecked against the DNA. TRBV21-1 is a listed pseudogene. The CDR3 is 14 amino acids. CDR3 residues: CASSGQGGSYEQYF. As DNA, the CDR3 is TGTGCCAGCAGCGGACAGGGGGGCTCCTACGAGCAGTACTTC.

This sequence joins TRBV4-1 and TRBJ2-1, with D possibly being TRBD2 (5 bases). The CDR3 runs to 16 residues. Germline V CDR1 and CDR2: MGHRA, YSYEKL. Deletions cut 0 bases from V and 4 bases from J, with 13 bases between. DNA for the CDR3: TGCGCCAGCAGCCAAGAGGTACCCCCGGGATACAATGAGCAGTTCTTC. Translation: CASSQEVPPGYNEQFF.

The genes are TRBV2 and TRBJ2-2, with D perhaps TRBD2 (6 bases). Germline V gene lookup returns CDR1 SNHLY and CDR2 FYNNEI. The CDR3 length is 14 residues. V was shortened by 6 bases and J by 0 bases, with 8 bases between the two germline ends. This chain's CDR3 is CASRGTSNTGELFF. CDR3 DNA sequence: TGTGCCAGCAGGGGGACTTCGAACACCGGGGAGCTGTTTTTT.

The chain has TRBV9 and TRBJ2-3; 9 bases are shared with TRBD2. Germline CDR1 SGDLS, CDR2 YYNGEE. V lost 3 bases and J lost 3; bases outside the gene matches: 8. The length of the CDR3 is 16 residues. The DNA for the CDR3 is TGTGCCAGCAGCGGGTTTAGCGGGGGACGGACAGATACGCAGTATTTT. Its protein product is CASSGFSGGRTDTQYF. Using reference TRBV9 and TRBJ2-3 for the parts outside the CDR3, the full variable domain is DSGVTQTPKHLITATGQRVTLRCSPRSGDLSVYWYQQSLDQGLQFLIQYYNGEERAKGNILERFSAQQFPDLHSELNLSSLELGDSALYFCASSGFSGGRTDTQYFGPGTRLTVL.